The 13 T cell receptor beta chains reported below all come from one sample, sequenced in a study of T cell repertoires in cytomegalovirus infection. These receptors' antigens are unknown. TCRdb reprocessed the reads with MiXCR, giving one entry per CDR3 protein. This sample carries more than 250,000 distinct CDR3 sequences, approximately 25% of them seen once, and the ten largest clones take roughly 13%. The specimen was cultured PBMCs, collected from culture after CMV antigen stimulation. All receptors come from a human donor in good health (CMV status not recorded). Some clones in this sample may be carry-over from other donors' samples.

The rearrangement uses TRBV12-3 or TRBV12-4 and TRBJ2-3, with D hard to call. V lost 6 bases and J 5 bases, leaving 15 bases between the germline ends. The CDR3 spans 14 residues. Written as DNA, the CDR3 is TGTGCCAGCAGGCCCGGCCCAAATCAAGATACGCAGTATTTT. Amino acid sequence: CASRPGPNQDTQYF.

The chain links TRBV6-2 or TRBV6-3 to TRBJ2-1; perhaps TRBD2 as D (6 bases). Germline V gene lookup returns CDR1 MNHEY and CDR2 SVGEGT. The CDR3 loop spans 16 amino acids. Trimming removed 6 bases from V and 0 bases from J, with 15 bases in between. The CDR3 is CASRAQRVSSYNEQFF. The CDR3 coding sequence is TGTGCCAGCAGAGCTCAGCGGGTGAGCTCCTACAATGAGCAGTTCTTC.

The V gene is TRBV5-1, the J gene TRBJ2-2, with 13 bases matching TRBD2. The CDR3 length is 16 residues. After removal of 3 bases from V and 5 bases from J, the junction contained 4 bases not matched to a gene. The germline CDR1 and CDR2 sequences are SGHRS and YFSETQ. The DNA for the CDR3 is TGCGCCAGCAGCTGGACTAGCGGGAGCGGGACCGGGGAGCTGTTTTTT. Residues: CASSWTSGSGTGELFF.

J is TRBJ2-1 and V is TRBV7-3; 7 bases match TRBD1. The J segment lost 0 bases and the V segment lost 5 bases, leaving 4 bases of the junction unmatched. The V gene's germline CDR1 is SGHTA and CDR2 FQGTGA. The CDR3 is 15 residues long. The CDR3 DNA follows: TGTGCCAGCAGCCCGACAGGGTTCTCCTACAATGAGCAGTTCTTC. Protein sequence: CASSPTGFSYNEQFF.

At least ten counts were recorded for this clonotype. The rearrangement links TRBV12-3 or TRBV12-4 to TRBJ1-1; D unresolved. The length of the CDR3 is 14 residues. The ends were cut back, 2 bases at V and 1 base at J, with 8 bases in the middle. The CDR3 sequence: CASSLRHENTEAFF. In DNA, the CDR3 is TGTGCCAGCAGTTTAAGGCACGAGAACACTGAAGCTTTCTTT.

This clonotype was counted a few times. The chain joins TRBV27 to TRBJ2-6; D perhaps matches TRBD1 (6 bases). V lost 8 bases, J lost 0 bases, and 20 bases lay in between. Germline CDR1 reads MNHEY; CDR2 reads SMNVEV (reference sequence). The CDR3 covers 18 residues. The CDR3 protein is CASGWVRDTSSGANVLTF. CDR3 bases: TGTGCCAGCGGTTGGGTCCGGGACACCTCCTCTGGGGCCAACGTCCTGACTTTC.

The chain carries TRBV27 and TRBJ2-7; D gene ambiguous. V was shortened by 9 bases and J by 3 bases, with 6 bases between the two germline ends. The CDR3 spans 10 residues. The V gene's germline CDR1 is MNHEY and CDR2 SMNVEV (reference sequence). The chain's CDR3 is CARTYYEQYV. CDR3 sequence (DNA): TGTGCCAGGACCTACTACGAGCAGTACGTC.

Many counts were recorded for this clonotype. This chain uses TRBV7-2 with TRBJ1-1; no clear D gene. Trimming cost V 4 bases and J 4 bases, with 10 bases left between them. The CDR3 extends over 13 amino acids. Germline V gene lookup returns CDR1 SGHTA and CDR2 FQGNSA. CDR3: CASSYLRATEAFF. The CDR3 DNA follows: TGTGCCAGCAGCTACCTTAGGGCCACTGAAGCTTTCTTT.

This sequence joins TRBV5-4 and TRBJ2-5, with D perhaps given as TRBD1 or TRBD2 (5 bases each). V was pared by 4 bases and J by 0 bases, with 16 bases between. Germline V gives CDR1 SGHNT, CDR2 YYREEE (reference sequence). This CDR3 is 16 amino acids long. The CDR3 nucleotides read TGTGCCAGCAGCGGGGGTTCCAGGACGTACCAAGAGACCCAGTACTTC. This sequence encodes CASSGGSRTYQETQYF.

This clonotype was seen repeatedly, ten times or more. The V and J genes are TRBV7-2 and TRBJ1-2; possible D gene TRBD1, 5 bases. CDR3 length: 15 residues. The V end was cut by 1 base, the J end by 2 bases, with 11 bases between. CDR1 SGHTA and CDR2 FQGNSA come from the germline V gene. CDR3 coding DNA: TGTGCCAGCAGCTTAGTGGGACCGAAGAACTATGGCTACACCTTC. Encoded protein: CASSLVGPKNYGYTF.

The chain recombines TRBV6-5 with TRBJ2-3; TRBD2 might be the D (6 bases). CDR1 MNHEY and CDR2 SVGAGI come from the germline V gene. Trimming took off 3 bases at V and 2 bases at J, with 12 bases between the two ends. The CDR3 has 15 residues. CDR3 amino acids: CASSYRRGATDTQYF. DNA of the CDR3: TGTGCCAGCAGTTATCGGCGGGGTGCCACAGATACGCAGTATTTT.

This sequence joins TRBV28 and TRBJ2-7; possible D gene TRBD2, 5 bases. The CDR3 runs 14 residues. The V and J ends lost 7 bases and 3 bases respectively, with 16 bases between them. Germline lookup yields CDR1 MDHEN and CDR2 SYDVKM. The CDR3 reads CASTTTRGYYEQYV. In nucleotides, the CDR3 is TGTGCCAGCACCACCACCCGGGGATACTACGAGCAGTACGTC.

The V and J genes are TRBV6-1 and TRBJ2-7; 9 bases are shared with TRBD1. Germline V lookup: CDR1 MNHNS, CDR2 SASEGT. This CDR3 is 17 amino acids long. The J segment lost 0 bases and the V segment lost 4 bases, leaving 10 bases of the junction unmatched. The CDR3 nucleotides read TGTGCCAGCAGTGGACTATTGGGACAGGGTAGCTCCTACGAGCAGTACGTC. This translates into CASSGLLGQGSSYEQYV.